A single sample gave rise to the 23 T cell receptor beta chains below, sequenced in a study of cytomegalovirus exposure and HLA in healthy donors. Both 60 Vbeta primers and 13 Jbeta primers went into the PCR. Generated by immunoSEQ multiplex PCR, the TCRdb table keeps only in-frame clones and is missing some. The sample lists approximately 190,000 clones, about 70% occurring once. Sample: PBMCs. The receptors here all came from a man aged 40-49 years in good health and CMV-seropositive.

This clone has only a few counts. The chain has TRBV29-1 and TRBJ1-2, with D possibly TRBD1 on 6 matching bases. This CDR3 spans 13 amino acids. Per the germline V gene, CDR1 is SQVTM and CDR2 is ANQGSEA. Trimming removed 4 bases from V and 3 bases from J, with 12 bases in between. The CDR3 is CSVGAGADYGYTF. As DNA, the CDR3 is TGCAGCGTTGGCGCAGGGGCCGACTATGGCTACACCTTC.

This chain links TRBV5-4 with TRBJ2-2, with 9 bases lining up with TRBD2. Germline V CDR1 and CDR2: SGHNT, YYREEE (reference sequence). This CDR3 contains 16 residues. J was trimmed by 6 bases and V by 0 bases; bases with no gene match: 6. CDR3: CASSLGPSGVPGELFF. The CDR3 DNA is TGTGCCAGCAGCTTGGGGCCTAGCGGGGTGCCCGGGGAGCTGTTTTTT.

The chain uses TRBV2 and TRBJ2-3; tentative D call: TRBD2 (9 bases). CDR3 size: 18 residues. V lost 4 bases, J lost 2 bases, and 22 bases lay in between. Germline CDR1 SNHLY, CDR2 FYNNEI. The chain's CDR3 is CASSGGRGGRGPTDTQYF. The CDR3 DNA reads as TGTGCCAGCAGTGGGGGGCGGGGGGGCAGGGGGCCCACAGATACGCAGTATTTT.

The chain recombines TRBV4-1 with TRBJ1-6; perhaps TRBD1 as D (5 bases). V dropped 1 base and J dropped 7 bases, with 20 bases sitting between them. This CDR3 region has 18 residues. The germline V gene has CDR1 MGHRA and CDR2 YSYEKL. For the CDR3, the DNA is TGCGCCAGCAGCCAAGGGGGATCGGGGGTTTTTCGCAATTCACCCCTCCACTTT. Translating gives CASSQGGSGVFRNSPLHF.

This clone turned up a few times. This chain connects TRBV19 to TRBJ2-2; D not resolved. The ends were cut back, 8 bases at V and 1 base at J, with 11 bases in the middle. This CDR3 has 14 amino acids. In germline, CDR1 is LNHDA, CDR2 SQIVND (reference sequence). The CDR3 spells CASRQVLNTGELFF. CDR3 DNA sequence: TGTGCCAGTCGACAAGTCCTGAACACCGGGGAGCTGTTTTTT.

The CDR3 loop is CASSFLLRGKYEQYF. The CDR3 nucleotides read TGTGCCAGCAGCTTCCTGTTAAGGGGAAAGTACGAGCAGTACTTC. This rearrangement joins TRBV7-9 to TRBJ2-7; TRBD1 is a possible D gene (5 bases). The V end lost 3 bases, the J end lost 4 bases, and 16 bases lay between the germline ends. CDR1 is SEHNR and CDR2 is FQNEAQ in the germline V gene (reference sequence). This CDR3 is 15 amino acids long.

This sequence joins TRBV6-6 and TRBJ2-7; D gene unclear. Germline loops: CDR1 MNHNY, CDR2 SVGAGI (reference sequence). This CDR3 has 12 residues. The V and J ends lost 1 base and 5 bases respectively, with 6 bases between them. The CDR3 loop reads CASSYFRNEQYF. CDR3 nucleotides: TGTGCCAGCAGTTACTTTAGAAACGAGCAGTACTTC.

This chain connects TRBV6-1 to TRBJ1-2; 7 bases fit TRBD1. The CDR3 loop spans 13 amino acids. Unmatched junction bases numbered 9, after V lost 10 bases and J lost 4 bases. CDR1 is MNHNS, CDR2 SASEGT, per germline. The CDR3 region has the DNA TGTGCCATCATCGGACAGGAGGGCTATGGCTACACCTTC. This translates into CAIIGQEGYGYTF.

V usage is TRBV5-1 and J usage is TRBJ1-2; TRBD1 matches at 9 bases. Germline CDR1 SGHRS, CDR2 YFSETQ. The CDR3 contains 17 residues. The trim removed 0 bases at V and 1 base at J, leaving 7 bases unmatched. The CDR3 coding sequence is TGCGCCAGCAGCTTGGGCCCCGGGACAGGGTTTAACTATGGCTACACCTTC. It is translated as CASSLGPGTGFNYGYTF.

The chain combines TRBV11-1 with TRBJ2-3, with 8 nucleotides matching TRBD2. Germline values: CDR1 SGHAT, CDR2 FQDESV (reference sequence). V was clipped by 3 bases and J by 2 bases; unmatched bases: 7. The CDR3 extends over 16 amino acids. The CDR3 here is CASSFLGGAITDTQYF. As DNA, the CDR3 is TGTGCCAGCAGCTTCCTCGGGGGGGCCATCACAGATACGCAGTATTTT.

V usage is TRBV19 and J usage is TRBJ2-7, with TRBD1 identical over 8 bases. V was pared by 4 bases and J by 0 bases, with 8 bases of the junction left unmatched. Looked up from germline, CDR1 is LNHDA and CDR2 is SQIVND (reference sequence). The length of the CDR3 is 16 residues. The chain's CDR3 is CASSTGGQGFSYEQYF. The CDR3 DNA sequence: TGTGCCAGTAGTACCGGCGGACAGGGTTTCTCCTACGAGCAGTACTTC. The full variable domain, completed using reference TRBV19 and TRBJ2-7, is DGGITQSPKYLFRKEGQNVTLSCEQNLNHDAMYWYRQDPGQGLRLIYYSQIVNDFQKGDIAEGYSVSREKKESFPLTVTSAQKNPTAFYLCASSTGGQGFSYEQYFGPGTRLTVT.

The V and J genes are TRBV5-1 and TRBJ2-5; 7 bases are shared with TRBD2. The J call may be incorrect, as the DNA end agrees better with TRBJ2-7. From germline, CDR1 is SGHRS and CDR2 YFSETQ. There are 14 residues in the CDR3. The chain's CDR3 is CASRPGGSSYEQYF. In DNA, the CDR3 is TGCGCCAGCCGCCCCGGCGGGAGCTCCTACGAGCAGTACTTC.

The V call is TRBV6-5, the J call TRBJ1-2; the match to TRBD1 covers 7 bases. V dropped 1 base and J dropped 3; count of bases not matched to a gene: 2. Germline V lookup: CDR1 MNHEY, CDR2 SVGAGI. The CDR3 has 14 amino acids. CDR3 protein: CASSYFGTDYGYTF. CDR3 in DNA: TGTGCCAGCAGTTACTTCGGGACAGACTATGGCTACACCTTC.

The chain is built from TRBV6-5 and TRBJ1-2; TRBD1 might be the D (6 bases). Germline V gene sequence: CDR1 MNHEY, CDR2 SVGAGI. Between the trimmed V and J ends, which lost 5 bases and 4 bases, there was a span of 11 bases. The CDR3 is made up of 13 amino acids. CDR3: CASSRDNAYGYTF. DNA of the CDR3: TGTGCCAGCAGTCGGGACAACGCCTATGGCTACACCTTC.

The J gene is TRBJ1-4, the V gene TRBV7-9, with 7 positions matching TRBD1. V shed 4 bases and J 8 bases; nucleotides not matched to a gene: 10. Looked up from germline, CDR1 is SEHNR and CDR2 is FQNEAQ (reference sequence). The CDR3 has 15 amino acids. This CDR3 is CASSSSTGAGEKLFF. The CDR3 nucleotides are TGTGCCAGCAGCTCGTCAACAGGGGCGGGGGAAAAACTGTTTTTT.

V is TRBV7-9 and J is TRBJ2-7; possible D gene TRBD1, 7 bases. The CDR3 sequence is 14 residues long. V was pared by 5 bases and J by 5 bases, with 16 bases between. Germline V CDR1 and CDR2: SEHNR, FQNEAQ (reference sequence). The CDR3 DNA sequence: TGTGCCAGCAGCCCCGGGGGACAGCAGCACGAGCAGTACTTC. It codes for CASSPGGQQHEQYF.

CDR3 protein: CSAGWVAGGYTF. CDR3 coding DNA: TGCAGCGCCGGGTGGGTTGCGGGTGGCTACACCTTC. The V gene is TRBV29-1, the J gene TRBJ1-2; D is unclear. V was shortened by 7 bases and J by 7 bases, with 16 bases between the two germline ends. The CDR3 has 12 residues. Germline CDR1 reads SQVTM; CDR2 reads ANQGSEA.

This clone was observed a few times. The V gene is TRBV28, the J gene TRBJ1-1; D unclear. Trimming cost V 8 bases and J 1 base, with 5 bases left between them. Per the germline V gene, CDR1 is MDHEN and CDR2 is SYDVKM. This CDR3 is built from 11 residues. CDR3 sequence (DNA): TGTGCCAGCCGGGGGAACACTGAAGCTTTCTTT. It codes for CASRGNTEAFF.

The CDR3 sequence is CASSPSGGRSYNSPLHF. CDR3 nucleotides: TGTGCCAGCAGCCCCTCAGGGGGGAGGTCCTATAATTCACCCCTCCACTTT. The rearrangement joins TRBV21-1 to TRBJ1-6; TRBD1 is the table's D call, not checked against the DNA. TRBV21-1 is listed as a pseudogene. This CDR3 comprises 17 residues.

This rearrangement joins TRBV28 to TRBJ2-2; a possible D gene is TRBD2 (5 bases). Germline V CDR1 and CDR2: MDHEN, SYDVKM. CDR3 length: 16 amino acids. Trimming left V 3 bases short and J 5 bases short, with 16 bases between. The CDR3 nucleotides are TGTGCCAGCAGTTTCGGGGATTTCGGGGATACCGGGGAGCTGTTTTTT. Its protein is CASSFGDFGDTGELFF. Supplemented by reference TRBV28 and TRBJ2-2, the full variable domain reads DVKVTQSSRYLVKRTGEKVFLECVQDMDHENMFWYRQDPGLGLRLIYFSYDVKMKEKGDIPEGYSVSREKKERFSLILESASTNQTSMYLCASSFGDFGDTGELFFGEGSRLTVL.

The CDR3 DNA follows: TGTGCCAGCAGCCCGGGGACAGGGGAAATCGAGACCCAGTACTTC. This sequence encodes CASSPGTGEIETQYF. The chain is built from TRBV13 and TRBJ2-5, with 10 bases aligning to TRBD1. The V gene end was trimmed by 5 bases and the J gene end by 5 bases; junction bases not matched to a gene: 8. CDR3 length: 15 residues. Germline lookup yields CDR1 PRHDT and CDR2 FYEKMQ (reference sequence). The whole variable domain, remainder taken from reference TRBV13 and TRBJ2-5, is AAGVIQSPRHLIKEKRETATLKCYPIPRHDTVYWYQQGPGQDPQFLISFYEKMQSDKGSIPDRFSAQQFSDYHSELNMSSLELGDSALYFCASSPGTGEIETQYFGPGTRLLVL.

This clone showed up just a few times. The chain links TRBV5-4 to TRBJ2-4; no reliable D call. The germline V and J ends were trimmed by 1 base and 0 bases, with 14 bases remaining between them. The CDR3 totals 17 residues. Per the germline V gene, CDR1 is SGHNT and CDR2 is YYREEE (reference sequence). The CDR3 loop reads CASSLNENPVAKNIQYF. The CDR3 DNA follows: TGTGCCAGCAGCTTGAATGAGAATCCGGTAGCCAAAAACATTCAGTACTTC.

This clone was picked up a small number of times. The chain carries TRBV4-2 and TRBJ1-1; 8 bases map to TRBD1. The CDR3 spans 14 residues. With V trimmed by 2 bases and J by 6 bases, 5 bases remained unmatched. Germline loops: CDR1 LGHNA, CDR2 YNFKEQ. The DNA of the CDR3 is TGTGCCAGCAGCCAATCAGGGGGCTCTCCTGAAGCTTTCTTT. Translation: CASSQSGGSPEAFF.